This T cell receptor beta chain was captured in a study of regulatory T cells in long-lasting Graves disease. Time point here: persistent/refractory GD, antithyroid drugs over 5 years with positive TRAb. PBMC-derived RNA was used for the TCR library. Overall study findings and caveats: Only a small sample size was used, which may have cut accuracy.

Germline V lookup: CDR1 MNHEY, CDR2 SVGEGT. The CDR3 is 16 residues long. V lost 6 bases and J lost 6; bases outside the gene matches: 12. Sequencing libraries for TCR beta were prepared with iRepertoire HTBI primers and Arm-PCR of CDR3 regions. TCRdb processed the multiplex PCR reads anew with MiXCR; each CDR3 protein has one entry. Found here are about 660,000 distinct CDR3 sequences, around 32% of them singletons; the top ten hold 40% to 50%. About this clonotype: The antigen is not known.

The sample in question was peripheral blood mononuclear cells (PBMCs), obtained when the disease was refractory, from a patient treated with antithyroid drugs. The V and J genes are TRBV6-2 or TRBV6-3 and TRBJ1-5; 9 bases are a match to TRBD1. The origin of this receptor is a female donor with Graves disease. CDR3 coding DNA: TGTGCCAGCAGAGAGTCTCCGGGACAGGGAACTCAGCCCCAGCATTTT. It specifies CASRESPGQGTQPQHF.